This T cell receptor (beta chain) comes out of a study of shared clonotypes between healthy human individuals. Across the whole study: Three CD4 naive, three CD4 memory, two CD8 naive and one CD8 memory plate were used per donor.

Original methodology: ImmunoSEQ junction-only sequences lacked quality scores, so their filtering differed. Assay used: immunoSEQ multiplex PCR; TCRdb lists only in-frame clones, some missing. V and J calls and clone size follow that table, whereas D and trimming were derived from the DNA. The sample has roughly 2,000,000 clones, about 93% seen once. For this clone: What it binds is unknown.

This CDR3 region has 12 residues. V was pared by 9 bases and J by 8 bases, with 14 bases between. Looked up from germline, CDR1 is MNHEY and CDR2 is SMNVEV (reference sequence). The naive CD8 subset, CD45RO-negative cells positively selected for CCR7, excluded terminally differentiated effector memory CD45RA+ cells. Study-wide points: The four-donor shared clonotypes exceeded non-shared clonotypes in generation probability, with non-shared ones scoring lower.

The source of this sequence is a man aged 18 to 30 in good health. Some clones in this sample may be carry-over from other donors' samples. This sequence joins TRBV27 and TRBJ2-1; D is possibly TRBD1 or TRBD2 (5 bases each). Sample: naive CD8+ T cells from PBMCs. This CDR3 is CASSGPTDEQFF. The CDR3 nucleotides are TGTGCCAGTTCGGGACCCACGGATGAGCAGTTCTTC.